The entry that follows covers one T cell receptor (beta chain) sequence. Its antigen is unknown. This record belongs to a study of response to subunit inactivated influenza vaccine. Whole-study results and caveats: Seasonal influenza vaccination, on each occasion, was suggested by the authors to recruit few new T cells.

V was cut by 2 bases and J by 0 bases, with 13 bases left in between. CDR3 length: 15 residues. Germline V gene lookup returns CDR1 SQVTM and CDR2 ANQGSEA. From the RT-PCR reads, TCRdb called clonotypes with MiXCR, one entry per CDR3 protein. Of roughly 180,000 distinct CDR3 sequences listed, around a tenth are singletons. J is TRBJ2-5 and V is TRBV29-1, with no clear D. The source was non-naive T cells sorted from PBMCs, collected on the day of vaccination. This sequence was found in a man aged 50-60 years who received an inactivated influenza vaccine. DNA for the CDR3: TGCAGCGTTGAATTGGGGATGCGGTACCAAGAGACCCAGTACTTC. This encodes CSVELGMRYQETQYF.